The rows below give T cell receptor beta chains drawn from one sample of a study of blood T cell repertoires in COVID-19. TCRdb's table, derived via immunoSEQ multiplex PCR, lists solely in-frame clones and lacks some. The repertoire holds about 250,000 clones, with 89% as singletons. Sequenced: peripheral blood. These receptor sequences come from a middle-aged woman who had recovered from COVID-19. CDR3s include the opening cysteine and the closing phenylalanine or tryptophan. D genes are given only for firm matches. Clone size is given for some rows only: seen once, a few or many times, or a class if the clone is expanded.

CASSLYLTVYNEQFF TGTGCCAGCAGCTTATACCTGACAGTCTACAATGAGCAGTTCTTC - TRBJ2-1 - TRBV14
CASSQAFGGGNSPLHF TGTGCCAGCAGCCAAGCTTTCGGAGGAGGTAATTCACCCCTCCACTTT - TRBJ1-6 - TRBV3-1/TRBV3-2
CASSPNMEFGEQFF TGTGCCAGCAGCCCCAATATGGAGTTCGGTGAGCAGTTCTTC - TRBJ2-1 - TRBV7-9
CASSTGTANEKLFF TGTGCCAGCAGTACCGGGACAGCTAATGAAAAACTGTTTTTT - TRBJ1-4 TRBD1 TRBV2
CASSVAVPTDTQYF TGTGCCAGCAGCGTAGCGGTCCCCACAGATACGCAGTATTTT - TRBJ2-3 - TRBV9
CATQRDTFSSEQFF TGTGCCACCCAACGGGACACCTTTTCTAGCGAGCAGTTCTTC - TRBJ2-1 - TRBV6-4
CASSSPGLAGTNTGELFF TGTGCCAGCAGCTCCCCGGGACTAGCGGGGACGAACACCGGGGAGCTGTTTTTT - TRBJ2-2 TRBD2 TRBV9
CASRTIQRSNEKLFF TGTGCCAGCAGGACTATACAGCGAAGTAATGAAAAACTGTTTTTT - TRBJ1-4 - TRBV28
CASSQMGQGAYEQYF TGTGCCAGCAGCCAAATGGGCCAGGGGGCCTACGAGCAGTACTTC - TRBJ2-7 TRBD1 TRBV3-1/TRBV3-2
CASSEWSYSESSYNSPLHF TGTGCCAGCAGTGAATGGAGCTACTCCGAATCCTCCTATAATTCACCCCTCCACTTT few TRBJ1-6 - TRBV6-1
CASSLEGTYGYTF TGTGCCAGCAGTTTAGAGGGTACCTATGGCTACACCTTC - TRBJ1-2 - TRBV28
CATQEGAGAFF TGTGCCACTCAGGAGGGGGCGGGGGCTTTCTTT once TRBJ1-1 TRBD1 TRBV19
CSASRGGQETQYF TGCAGTGCTAGTCGGGGTGGGCAAGAGACCCAGTACTTC - TRBJ2-5 - TRBV20-1
CASSELGGVVDTQYF TGTGCCAGCAGTGAATTGGGCGGGGTGGTAGATACGCAGTATTTT - TRBJ2-3 - TRBV2
CASSASGTRANEQFF TGTGCCAGCAGCGCATCCGGGACTAGGGCCAATGAGCAGTTCTTC - TRBJ2-1 TRBD2 TRBV7-2
CATSERSGKETQYF TGTGCCACCAGTGAACGGAGCGGAAAAGAGACCCAGTACTTC - TRBJ2-5 - TRBV24-1
CASSVLTGPNQPQHF TGTGCCAGCAGCGTACTGACAGGTCCCAATCAGCCCCAGCATTTT once TRBJ1-5 - TRBV7-8
CASSPDIGPNEKLFF TGCGCCAGCAGCCCGGATATTGGGCCGAATGAAAAACTGTTTTTT - TRBJ1-4 - TRBV4-3
CASSFRLPRDTQYF TGTGCCAGCAGCTTCCGACTACCGAGAGATACGCAGTATTTT - TRBJ2-3 - TRBV11-3
CASSQEALYNEQFF TGCGCCAGCAGCCAAGAGGCCCTCTACAATGAGCAGTTCTTC - TRBJ2-1 - TRBV4-3
CASSLYGGATDTQYF TGTGCCAGCAGCTTATACGGGGGGGCTACAGATACGCAGTATTTT - TRBJ2-3 TRBD2 TRBV7-3
CASSRASGRSYNEQFF TGTGCCAGCAGCAGGGCTAGCGGGAGGTCCTACAATGAGCAGTTCTTC - TRBJ2-1 TRBD2 TRBV11-2
CASSPSRYTYGYTF TGTGCCAGCAGTCCTAGCAGATATACCTATGGCTACACCTTC - TRBJ1-2 - TRBV14
CASTILAVNTGELFF TGTGCCAGCACTATACTAGCGGTGAACACCGGGGAGCTGTTTTTT - TRBJ2-2 TRBD2 TRBV7-2
CASRLAGAIGNEQFF TGTGCCAGCAGACTAGCGGGAGCGATCGGCAATGAGCAGTTCTTC - TRBJ2-1 TRBD2 TRBV6-5